What follows are 32 T cell receptor beta chains derived from one specimen sequenced in a study of blood T cell repertoires in COVID-19. Measured with immunoSEQ multiplex PCR; TCRdb has only the in-frame clones, and not every one. The sample lists roughly 260,000 clones, about nine tenths occurring once. Material for sequencing was peripheral blood. The source of these receptors is a woman in her forties or fifties who had recovered from COVID-19.

This clone showed up just once. The CDR3 sequence is CASRRDRGPQETQYF. CDR3 in DNA: TGTGCCAGCAGGCGGGACAGGGGGCCTCAAGAGACCCAGTACTTC. The chain carries TRBV27 and TRBJ2-5; 12 positions match TRBD1. This CDR3 is built from 15 residues. V shed 6 bases and J 2 bases; nucleotides not matched to a gene: 4. Germline-derived CDR1 and CDR2 are MNHEY and SMNVEV (reference sequence).

The chain couples TRBV7-3 to TRBJ2-1; D is perhaps TRBD1 (6 bases). V lost 5 bases, J lost 9 bases, and 17 bases lay in between. CDR1 is SGHTA, CDR2 FQGTGA, per germline. CDR3 length: 14 residues. The CDR3, as DNA: TGTGCCAGCAGCCCCCGGGACAATCCTCTTGAGCAGTTCTTC. Translated: CASSPRDNPLEQFF.

This clone appeared a single time. The chain joins TRBV7-8 to TRBJ2-1, with 10 bases aligning to TRBD2. Germline CDR1 SGHVS, CDR2 FQNEAQ. The CDR3 runs to 15 residues. Trimming removed 4 bases from V and 14 bases from J; junction bases left unmatched: 14. The CDR3 loop is CASSYGAGGLMMKFF. Written as DNA, the CDR3 is TGTGCCAGCAGCTACGGAGCGGGAGGGCTGATGATGAAGTTCTTC.

V and J are TRBV13 and TRBJ2-3, with D perhaps TRBD1 (5 bases). The CDR3 has 14 amino acids. V was cut by 4 bases and J by 0 bases, with 8 bases left in between. In germline, CDR1 is PRHDT, CDR2 FYEKMQ (reference sequence). CDR3 coding DNA: TGTGCCAGCAGCTATGGGGCTAGCACAGATACGCAGTATTTT. It yields the protein CASSYGASTDTQYF.

The chain links TRBV5-1 to TRBJ1-4, with 7 bases fitting TRBD1. The V segment lost 4 bases and the J segment 5 bases; nucleotides outside the gene matches: 8. Germline CDR1 reads SGHRS; CDR2 reads YFSETQ. The CDR3 contains 15 residues. Here the CDR3 DNA reads TGCGCCAGCAGCCCACGGACAGGTGCGAATGAAAAACTGTTTTTT. It encodes CASSPRTGANEKLFF. Complete variable domain (other parts from reference TRBV5-1 and TRBJ1-4): KAGVTQTPRYLIKTRGQQVTLSCSPISGHRSVSWYQQTPGQGLQFLFEYFSETQRNKGNFPGRFSGRQFSNSRSEMNVSTLELGDSALYLCASSPRTGANEKLFFGSGTQLSVL.

The CDR3 DNA sequence: TGCAGTGCTAGGGTAGCTGGCTACACCTTC. It yields the protein CSARVAGYTF. This chain joins TRBV20-1 and TRBJ1-2; no definite D call. Germline V gene data show CDR1 as DFQATT and CDR2 as SNEGSKA (reference sequence). CDR3 length equals 10 residues. Trimming cost V 3 bases and J 7 bases, with 6 bases left between them.

CDR3 residues: CASSSVGGGNGYTF. CDR3 DNA: TGTGCCAGCAGCTCAGTGGGGGGAGGAAATGGCTACACCTTC. V and J are TRBV7-2 and TRBJ1-2; D perhaps matches TRBD1 (5 bases). V shed 4 bases and J shed 6 bases, with 15 bases lying between them. There are 14 residues in the CDR3. The germline V gene encodes CDR1 SGHTA and CDR2 FQGNSA.

The chain has TRBV11-3 and TRBJ2-5, with 13 bases identical to TRBD2. Germline V lookup: CDR1 SGHNT, CDR2 YENEEA. The CDR3 is 16 amino acids. V lost 4 bases, J lost 1 base, and 3 bases stayed unmatched. The CDR3 DNA reads as TGTGCCAGCAGCTCAGGGACTAGCGGGGTCCAAGAGACCCAGTACTTC. Protein product: CASSSGTSGVQETQYF.

This clone occurred once. The chain has TRBV27 and TRBJ2-1; 8 bases map to TRBD2. The CDR3 sequence is 15 residues long. Germline lookup yields CDR1 MNHEY and CDR2 SMNVEV (reference sequence). The J segment lost 9 bases and the V segment lost 2 bases, leaving 9 bases of the junction unmatched. The CDR3 region has the DNA TGTGCCAGCAGTTTAAGTAGCGGGATAGACGGTGAGCAGTTCTTC. As protein: CASSLSSGIDGEQFF.

CDR3 sequence (DNA): TGTGCCAGCAGTTTAGGGGGGTTCGGGCAGCCCCAGCATTTT. Translating gives CASSLGGFGQPQHF. The J gene is TRBJ1-5, the V gene TRBV27, with a tentative D call TRBD1 (5 bases). V lost 2 bases and J lost 7, with 12 bases in between. The CDR3 is 14 amino acids. Germline loops: CDR1 MNHEY, CDR2 SMNVEV (reference sequence).

The chain uses TRBV2 and TRBJ2-7, with 7 nucleotides matching TRBD1. The V and J ends lost 3 bases and 3 bases, in that order; junction bases with no gene match: 5. This CDR3 is built from 14 residues. In germline, CDR1 is SNHLY, CDR2 FYNNEI. The CDR3 DNA follows: TGTGCCAGCAGTGACCCGGGACAGTACTACGAGCAGTACTTC. Encoded protein: CASSDPGQYYEQYF.

The rearrangement uses TRBV29-1 and TRBJ1-2, with TRBD1 matching over 9 bases. The CDR3 loop spans 14 amino acids. The ends lost 6 bases at V and 5 bases at J; junction bases unmatched: 10. Germline V lookup: CDR1 SQVTM, CDR2 ANQGSEA. The CDR3 protein is CSVARGDRAYGYTF. The CDR3, as DNA: TGCAGCGTCGCCCGGGGGGACAGGGCTTATGGCTACACCTTC.

The chain links TRBV4-2 to TRBJ1-2, with D unclear. Trimming took 0 bases from V and 4 from J, leaving 9 bases between them. CDR3 length equals 14 residues. The V gene's germline CDR1 is LGHNA and CDR2 YNFKEQ. The chain's CDR3 is CASSQDILSYGYTF. CDR3 nucleotide sequence: TGTGCCAGCAGCCAAGATATTCTGTCCTATGGCTACACCTTC.

This chain uses TRBV4-2 with TRBJ2-1, with 13 bases identical to TRBD2. The CDR3 sequence is 19 residues long. J gave up 1 base and V 0 bases, and 6 bases lay outside the gene matches. The germline V gene encodes CDR1 LGHNA and CDR2 YNFKEQ. The CDR3 loop is CASSQEETSGGPSYNEQFF. DNA of the CDR3: TGTGCCAGCAGCCAAGAGGAGACTAGCGGGGGGCCGTCCTACAATGAGCAGTTCTTC.

The gene calls are TRBV30 and TRBJ1-2; 8 nucleotides match TRBD1. Germline CDR1 reads GTSNPN; CDR2 reads SVGIG (reference sequence). The CDR3 sequence is 15 residues long. V was clipped by 3 bases and J by 5 bases; unmatched bases: 11. CDR3 bases: TGTGCCTGGAGGTTTGGACAGGGTCTTCTTTATGGCTACACCTTC. This codes for CAWRFGQGLLYGYTF.

V is TRBV7-2 and J is TRBJ1-4; no clear D gene. Trimming shortened V by 2 bases and J by 6 bases, and 7 bases separated the two germline ends. This CDR3 comprises 13 residues. Looked up from germline, CDR1 is SGHTA and CDR2 is FQGNSA. The CDR3 DNA is TGTGCCAGCAGCTTATGGCAGGATGAAAAACTGTTTTTT. Translation gives CASSLWQDEKLFF. The full variable domain, completed using reference TRBV7-2 and TRBJ1-4, is GAGVSQSPSNKVTEKGKDVELRCDPISGHTALYWYRQSLGQGLEFLIYFQGNSAPDKSGLPSDRFSAERTGGSVSTLTIQRTQQEDSAVYLCASSLWQDEKLFFGSGTQLSVL.

The chain links TRBV7-2 to TRBJ1-1, with a tentative D call TRBD1 (6 bases). Looked up from germline, CDR1 is SGHTA and CDR2 is FQGNSA. Trimming cost V 5 bases and J 3 bases, with 16 bases left between them. CDR3 length equals 15 residues. The CDR3 DNA reads as TGTGCCAGCAGCCTTCGACAGGCTGGGTACACTGAAGCTTTCTTT. Translated, it gives CASSLRQAGYTEAFF.

This sequence joins TRBV4-1 and TRBJ1-3, with D tentatively TRBD1 (5 bases). The CDR3 sequence is 18 residues long. Germline V gene data show CDR1 as MGHRA and CDR2 as YSYEKL. The germline V and J ends were trimmed by 10 bases and 6 bases, with 31 bases remaining between them. CDR3 DNA sequence: TGCGCCACCAATCCCTCGGGGGGGGGACCGACTCTAATAAACACCATATATTTT. The encoded protein is CATNPSGGGPTLINTIYF.

The chain uses TRBV12-3 or TRBV12-4 and TRBJ2-7; D is undetermined. The CDR3 contains 12 residues. Between the trimmed V and J ends, which lost 6 bases and 3 bases, there was a span of 9 bases. CDR3 in DNA: TGTGCCAGCAGCTCCCTTGTCTACGAGCAGTACTTC. Its translation is CASSSLVYEQYF.

This chain joins TRBV7-2 and TRBJ2-2, with D possibly TRBD2 on 5 matching bases. Germline V gene lookup returns CDR1 SGHTA and CDR2 FQGNSA. The length of the CDR3 is 14 residues. Trimming pared 5 bases from V and 6 bases from J, leaving 13 bases between. The CDR3: CASSKPSSPGELFF. Here the CDR3 DNA reads TGTGCCAGCAGCAAACCTAGCTCGCCCGGGGAGCTGTTTTTT.

The rearrangement uses TRBV9 and TRBJ1-1, with D maybe TRBD1 (6 bases). The CDR3 has 14 amino acids. The V gene lost 4 bases and the J gene lost 7 bases, with 17 bases spanning the gap. From germline, CDR1 is SGDLS and CDR2 YYNGEE. This CDR3 reads CASSPKAGGFEAFF. The CDR3 region has the DNA TGTGCCAGCAGCCCAAAAGCGGGGGGCTTTGAAGCTTTCTTT.

The chain combines TRBV13 with TRBJ2-7; TRBD2 might be the D (6 bases). Germline-derived CDR1 and CDR2 are PRHDT and FYEKMQ (reference sequence). This CDR3 contains 15 residues. V gave up 5 bases and J gave up 2 bases, with 16 bases separating them. The CDR3 loop reads CASSQGGGIPYEQYF. The DNA for the CDR3 is TGTGCCAGCAGCCAGGGTGGGGGGATCCCCTACGAGCAGTACTTC.

The rearrangement uses TRBV30 and TRBJ1-2; D is possibly TRBD1 (6 bases). V dropped 3 bases and J dropped 6 bases, with 14 bases sitting between them. The V gene's germline CDR1 is GTSNPN and CDR2 SVGIG (reference sequence). This CDR3 has 13 residues. The CDR3 spells CAWRKGGGHGYTF. CDR3 bases: TGTGCCTGGAGAAAGGGTGGGGGCCATGGCTACACCTTC.

The V gene is TRBV5-4, the J gene TRBJ2-7, with 7 bases identical to TRBD2. Germline trimming cut 4 bases from V and 4 bases from J; bases unmatched to any gene: 5. The CDR3 has 13 amino acids. Germline V gives CDR1 SGHNT, CDR2 YYREEE (reference sequence). The CDR3, as DNA: TGTGCCAGCAGCGGGGGGGGAAGGTACGAGCAGTACTTC. Translating it yields CASSGGGRYEQYF.

Comment on this clone: A junction end diverges from the germline sequence, so it may reflect a read error. J is TRBJ1-6 and V is TRBV18; 8 bases are a match to TRBD1. The CDR3 extends over 14 amino acids. Germline CDR1 is KGHSH and CDR2 is LQKENI. CDR3: CASSPQGESSPLHF. DNA of the CDR3: TGTGCCAGCTCTCCACAGGGGGAAAGTTCACCCCTCCACTTT.

This sequence joins TRBV6-4 and TRBJ2-2, with D possibly matching TRBD1 (6 bases). CDR1 is MRHNA and CDR2 is SNTAGT in the germline V gene. V gave up 7 bases and J gave up 1 base, with 7 bases separating them. The CDR3 sequence is 13 residues long. CDR3 nucleotides: TGTGCCAGCATACAGGGGAACACCGGGGAGCTGTTTTTT. Encoded protein: CASIQGNTGELFF.

This chain connects TRBV2 to TRBJ2-3, with TRBD1 matching over 8 bases. Trimming removed 11 bases from V and 6 bases from J; junction bases left unmatched: 16. Germline CDR1 and CDR2: SNHLY and FYNNEI. The CDR3 extends over 15 amino acids. Here the CDR3 reads CAYAPRQGSRDTQYF. The CDR3 region has the DNA TGTGCCTACGCCCCTCGACAGGGGTCGAGGGATACGCAGTATTTT.

The chain employs TRBV27 and TRBJ2-4, with no clear D. Germline values: CDR1 MNHEY, CDR2 SMNVEV (reference sequence). V lost 0 bases and J lost 9, with 15 bases in between. The CDR3 has 15 residues. The CDR3 loop is CASSLSKSTPGIQYF. CDR3 in DNA: TGTGCCAGCAGTTTATCGAAGTCCACCCCAGGCATTCAGTACTTC.

V is TRBV3-1 (or the pseudogene TRBV3-2) and J is TRBJ2-5; maybe TRBD1 (6 bases). Looked up from germline, CDR1 is LGHDT and CDR2 is YNNKEL (reference sequence). V was clipped by 0 bases and J by 2 bases, with 10 bases between them. The CDR3 covers 15 residues. The CDR3 DNA follows: TGTGCCAGCAGCCAAGAAGGGACACTACAAGAGACCCAGTACTTC. The encoded protein is CASSQEGTLQETQYF.

CDR3: CASSYIPGQLNTEAFF. The CDR3 region has the DNA TGTGCCAGCAGTTATATTCCGGGACAGTTGAACACTGAAGCTTTCTTT. This chain joins TRBV2 and TRBJ1-1; 7 bases match TRBD1. This CDR3 contains 16 residues. V dropped 5 bases and J dropped 0; count of bases not matched to a gene: 9. Germline V gene data show CDR1 as SNHLY and CDR2 as FYNNEI.

This chain joins TRBV6-5 and TRBJ1-2; perhaps TRBD1 as D (6 bases). The CDR3 has 12 amino acids. Germline assignment: CDR1 MNHEY and CDR2 SVGAGI. V lost 10 bases, J lost 5 bases, and 14 bases lay in between. The CDR3 DNA sequence: TGTGCCAACCTTCAGGGGCGGTATGGCTACACCTTC. Its translation: CANLQGRYGYTF.

The chain employs TRBV11-2 and TRBJ2-1; 10 nucleotides line up with TRBD1. Germline V gene lookup returns CDR1 SGHAT and CDR2 FQNNGV. There are 18 residues in the CDR3. Trimming cost V 2 bases and J 3 bases; bases outside gene matches: 10. In nucleotides, the CDR3 is TGTGCCAGCAGCTTATACCCCAAGACAGGGGGCGACTACAATGAGCAGTTCTTC. This codes for CASSLYPKTGGDYNEQFF.